These 10 T cell receptor beta chains were all obtained from the same sample, sequenced in a study of blood T cell repertoires in COVID-19. Sequenced by immunoSEQ multiplex PCR; TCRdb stores in-frame clones only, minus some. Here the sample spans a few hundred thousand clones, roughly 91% being singletons. Sequenced material: PBMCs or T cells enriched from blood (not recorded which). These TCRs come from a woman under 40 who had recovered from COVID-19.

DNA for the CDR3: TGTGCCAGCAGGAACAGGGGCAATCAGCCCCAGCATTTT. This translates into CASRNRGNQPQHF. The gene calls are TRBV2 and TRBJ1-5, with D maybe TRBD1 (6 bases). With 6 bases removed from V and 2 bases from J, the gap between germline ends came to 8 bases. The CDR3 extends over 13 amino acids. The germline CDR1 and CDR2 sequences are SNHLY and FYNNEI.

About this clone itself: In the same sample, other DNA sequences code for this CDR3. V usage is TRBV4-2 and J usage is TRBJ1-1, with D possibly being TRBD1 (5 bases). CDR3 length equals 14 residues. CDR1 is LGHNA and CDR2 is YNFKEQ in the germline V gene. V dropped 3 bases and J dropped 6 bases, with 14 bases sitting between them. This CDR3 reads CASSHSQGLAEAFF. The CDR3 nucleotides read TGTGCCAGCAGCCATTCCCAGGGTCTCGCTGAAGCTTTCTTT.

V usage is TRBV28 and J usage is TRBJ1-5; tentative D call: TRBD1 (6 bases). Germline-derived CDR1 and CDR2 are MDHEN and SYDVKM. The CDR3 spans 14 residues. With 2 bases removed from V and 3 bases from J, the gap between germline ends came to 8 bases. The CDR3 DNA sequence: TGTGCCAGCAGTTTAGGACAGTTCAATCAGCCCCAGCATTTT. The encoded protein is CASSLGQFNQPQHF.

The chain is built from TRBV18 and TRBJ1-5; D remains unclear. This CDR3 region has 15 residues. V was cut by 6 bases and J by 0 bases, with 12 bases left in between. The V gene's germline CDR1 is KGHSH and CDR2 LQKENI. The CDR3 DNA reads as TGTGCCAGCTCTCTCGGACGGGATAGCAATCAGCCCCAGCATTTT. Translated: CASSLGRDSNQPQHF.

The CDR3 sequence is CASSPTGGDFYEQYF. DNA for the CDR3: TGTGCCAGCAGCCCCACGGGGGGGGACTTCTACGAGCAGTACTTC. The genes are TRBV7-3 and TRBJ2-7; 8 bases line up with TRBD2. The CDR3 is 15 residues long. Germline CDR1 and CDR2: SGHTA and FQGTGA. The junction had 9 bases not matched to a gene; V was cut back by 5 bases and J by 3 bases.

The chain has TRBV6-4 and TRBJ2-7, with a weak D call TRBD2 (7 bases). This CDR3 has 15 residues. Germline assignment: CDR1 MRHNA and CDR2 SNTAGT. V gave up 3 bases and J gave up 2 bases, with 14 bases separating them. For the CDR3, the DNA is TGTGCCAGCAGTGAGAGGGGGGGAGGGCCCTACGAGCAGTACTTC. Amino acid sequence: CASSERGGGPYEQYF.

The CDR3 reads CASSLGQVYTDTQYF. The CDR3, as DNA: TGTGCCAGCAGCTTGGGCCAGGTGTACACAGATACGCAGTATTTT. The chain links TRBV5-6 to TRBJ2-3; D remains unclear. CDR1 SGHDT and CDR2 YYEEEE come from the germline V gene. The CDR3 consists of 15 residues. Deletions cut 0 bases from V and 2 bases from J, with 10 bases between.

This clone was picked up a small number of times. CDR3 sequence: CASSPLRSEEKLFF. The CDR3 coding sequence is TGTGCCAGCTCACCCTTGAGGTCGGAGGAAAAACTGTTTTTT. The chain couples TRBV18 to TRBJ1-4; no firm D call. CDR1 is KGHSH and CDR2 is LQKENI in the germline V gene. V was trimmed by 3 bases and J by 8 bases, leaving 13 bases between them. This CDR3 has 14 residues.

This chain links TRBV19 with TRBJ2-2; 7 bases match TRBD1. V trimming: 7 bases; J trimming: 6 bases; junction bases outside the gene matches: 8. Germline CDR1 reads LNHDA; CDR2 reads SQIVND (reference sequence). The CDR3 contains 14 residues. The CDR3 loop is CASNRQGGSGELFF. The CDR3, as DNA: TGTGCCAGTAACAGACAGGGTGGCTCCGGGGAGCTGTTTTTT.

V gene TRBV9 combines with J gene TRBJ1-4; D is ambiguous. Deletions cut 4 bases from V and 7 bases from J, with 17 bases between. Germline CDR1 and CDR2: SGDLS and YYNGEE. The CDR3 covers 15 residues. This CDR3 reads CASSREGRVSEKLFF. Written as DNA, the CDR3 is TGTGCCAGCAGCAGAGAGGGAAGGGTGAGTGAAAAACTGTTTTTT.